These 5 T cell receptor beta chains came from one sample sequenced in a study of blood T cell repertoires in COVID-19. Only in-frame clones appear in the TCRdb table, and some are missing; sequencing was by immunoSEQ multiplex PCR. The table records tens of thousands of clones, 80% to 95% of them present only once. The sample consisted of peripheral blood. Source of these receptors: a woman aged 80 or older with acute or convalescent COVID-19.

The chain uses TRBV5-1 and TRBJ1-3; the D is unclear. This CDR3 has 17 residues. The germline V gene has CDR1 SGHRS and CDR2 YFSETQ. With 0 bases removed from V and 0 bases from J, the gap between germline ends came to 13 bases. The CDR3: CASSLGLLRSSGNTIYF. CDR3 in DNA: TGCGCCAGCAGCTTGGGACTCCTAAGGAGCTCTGGAAACACCATATATTTT.

This chain's CDR3 is CASSPGLAATNEQFF. CDR3 sequence (DNA): TGTGCCAGCAGTCCAGGACTAGCGGCAACGAATGAGCAGTTCTTC. This rearrangement joins TRBV6-5 to TRBJ2-1, with 10 bases identical to TRBD2. Trimming removed 5 bases from V and 7 bases from J; junction bases left unmatched: 8. The CDR3 length is 15 residues. Germline V gene data show CDR1 as MNHEY and CDR2 as SVGAGI.

The J gene is TRBJ1-1, the V gene TRBV10-2; perhaps TRBD1 as D (6 bases). V was pared by 6 bases and J by 7 bases, with 12 bases between. The germline CDR1 and CDR2 sequences are WSHSY and SAAADI. This CDR3 is built from 12 residues. The CDR3 DNA reads TGCGCCAGCAGCCCTAGGGGGATTGAAGCTTTCTTT. It translates to CASSPRGIEAFF.

The chain has TRBV9 and TRBJ1-1; a possible D gene is TRBD1 (6 bases). Germline V gene data show CDR1 as SGDLS and CDR2 as YYNGEE. Trimming took 5 bases from V and 6 from J, leaving 14 bases between them. CDR3 length: 13 residues. The CDR3 reads CASSLLTGSEAFF. CDR3 coding DNA: TGTGCCAGCAGTCTCCTTACAGGGTCTGAAGCTTTCTTT.

The rearrangement joins TRBV18 to TRBJ1-1; D gene uncertain. V lost 9 bases to trimming and J lost 1 base, with 6 bases between them. The V gene's germline CDR1 is KGHSH and CDR2 LQKENI. The CDR3 is made up of 11 amino acids. The CDR3 coding sequence is TGTGCCAGTACACCGAACACTGAAGCTTTCTTT. This gives the protein CASTPNTEAFF.